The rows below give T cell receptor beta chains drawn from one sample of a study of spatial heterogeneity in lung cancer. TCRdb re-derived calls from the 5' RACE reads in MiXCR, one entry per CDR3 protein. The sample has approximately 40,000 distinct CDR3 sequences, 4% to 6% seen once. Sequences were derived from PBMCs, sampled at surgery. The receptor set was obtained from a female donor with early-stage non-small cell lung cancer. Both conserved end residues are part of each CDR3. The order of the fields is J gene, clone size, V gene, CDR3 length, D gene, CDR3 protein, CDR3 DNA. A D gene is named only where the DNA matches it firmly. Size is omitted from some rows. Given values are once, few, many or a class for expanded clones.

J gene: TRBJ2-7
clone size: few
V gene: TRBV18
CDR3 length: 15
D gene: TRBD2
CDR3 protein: CASLTLAGGLREQYF
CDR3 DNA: TGTGCCAGCCTTACCCTAGCGGGGGGGTTGAGGGAGCAGTACTTC

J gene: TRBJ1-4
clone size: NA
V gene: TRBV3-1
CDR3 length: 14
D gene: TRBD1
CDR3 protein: CASSQSTGVEKLFF
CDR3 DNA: TGTGCCAGCAGCCAGTCGACAGGGGTGGAAAAACTGTTTTTT

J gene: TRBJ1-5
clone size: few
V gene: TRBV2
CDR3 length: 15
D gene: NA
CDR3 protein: CASSSPGGGNQPQHF
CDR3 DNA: TGTGCCAGCAGCTCCCCCGGGGGTGGCAATCAGCCCCAGCATTTT

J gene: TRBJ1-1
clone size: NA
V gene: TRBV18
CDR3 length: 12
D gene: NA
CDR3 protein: CASSPPNTEAFF
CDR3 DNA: TGTGCCAGCTCACCACCGAACACTGAAGCTTTCTTT

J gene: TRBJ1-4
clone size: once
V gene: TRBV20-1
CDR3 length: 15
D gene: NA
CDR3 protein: CSAIDPKKGNEKLFF
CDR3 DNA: TGCAGTGCCATCGACCCTAAGAAAGGGAATGAAAAACTGTTTTTT

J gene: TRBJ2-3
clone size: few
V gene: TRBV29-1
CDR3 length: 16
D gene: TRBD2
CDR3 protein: CSVVGTSGGAPDTQYF
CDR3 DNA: TGCAGCGTTGTCGGGACTAGCGGGGGGGCCCCAGATACGCAGTATTTT

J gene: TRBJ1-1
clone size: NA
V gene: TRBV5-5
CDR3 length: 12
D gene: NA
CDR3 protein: CASSWQNTEAFF
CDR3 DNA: TGTGCCAGCAGCTGGCAGAACACTGAAGCTTTCTTT

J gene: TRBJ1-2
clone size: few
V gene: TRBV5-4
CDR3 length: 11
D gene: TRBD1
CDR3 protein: CASSSGGGYTF
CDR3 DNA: TGTGCCAGCAGCTCAGGGGGAGGCTACACCTTC

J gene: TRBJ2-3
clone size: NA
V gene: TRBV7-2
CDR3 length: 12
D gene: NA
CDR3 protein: CASTQTWDTQYF
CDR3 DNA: TGTGCCAGCACCCAAACTTGGGATACGCAGTATTTT

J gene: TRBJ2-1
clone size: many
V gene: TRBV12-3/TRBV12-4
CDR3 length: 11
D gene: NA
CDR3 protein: CASSLSVEQFF
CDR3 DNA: TGTGCCAGCAGTTTAAGTGTAGAGCAGTTCTTC

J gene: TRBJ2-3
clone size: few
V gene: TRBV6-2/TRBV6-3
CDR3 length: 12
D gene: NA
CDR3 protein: CASRTGTDTQYF
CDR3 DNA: TGTGCCAGCAGGACAGGCACAGATACGCAGTATTTT

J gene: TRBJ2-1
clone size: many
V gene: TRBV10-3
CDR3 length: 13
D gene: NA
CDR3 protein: CAISESRRNEQFF
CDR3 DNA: TGTGCCATCAGTGAGTCGAGGAGGAATGAGCAGTTCTTC

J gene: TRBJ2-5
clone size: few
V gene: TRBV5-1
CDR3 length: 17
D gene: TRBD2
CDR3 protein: CASAQWGLAGVQETQYF
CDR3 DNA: TGCGCCAGCGCCCAATGGGGACTAGCGGGAGTTCAAGAGACCCAGTACTTC

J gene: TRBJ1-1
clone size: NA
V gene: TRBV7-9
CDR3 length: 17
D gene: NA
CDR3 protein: CASSLGKFGVPSTEAFF
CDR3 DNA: TGTGCCAGCAGCTTAGGCAAATTTGGGGTTCCTAGCACTGAAGCTTTCTTT

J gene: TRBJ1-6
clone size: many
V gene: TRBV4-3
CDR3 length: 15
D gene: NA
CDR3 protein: CASSQDRAYNSPLHF
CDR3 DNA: TGCGCCAGCAGCCAAGACAGGGCCTATAATTCACCCCTCCACTTT

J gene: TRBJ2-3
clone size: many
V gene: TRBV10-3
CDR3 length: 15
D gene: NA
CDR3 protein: CAISDSVRPTDTQYF
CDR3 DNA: TGTGCCATCAGTGACTCGGTACGCCCCACAGATACGCAGTATTTT

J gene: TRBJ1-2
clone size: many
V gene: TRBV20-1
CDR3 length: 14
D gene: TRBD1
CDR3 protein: CSAREGRGRNGYTF
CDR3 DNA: TGCAGTGCTAGAGAGGGCAGGGGGCGAAATGGCTACACCTTC

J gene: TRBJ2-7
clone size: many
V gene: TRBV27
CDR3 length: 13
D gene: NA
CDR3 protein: CASSTLEEYEQYF
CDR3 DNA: TGTGCCAGCAGTACCCTGGAAGAGTACGAGCAGTACTTC

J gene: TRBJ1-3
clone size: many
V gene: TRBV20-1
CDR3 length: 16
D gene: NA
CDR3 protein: CSARDPTADGGNTIYF
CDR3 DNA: TGCAGTGCTAGAGATCCGACAGCCGACGGCGGAAACACCATATATTTT

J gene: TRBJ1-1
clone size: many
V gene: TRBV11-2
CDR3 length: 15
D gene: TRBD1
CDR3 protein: CASSLGVAGGTEAFF
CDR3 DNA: TGTGCCAGCAGCTTAGGAGTCGCAGGGGGCACTGAAGCTTTCTTT

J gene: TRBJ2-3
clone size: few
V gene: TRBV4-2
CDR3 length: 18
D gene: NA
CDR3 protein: CASSPKEGAGESTDTQYF
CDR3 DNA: TGTGCCAGCAGCCCGAAGGAGGGGGCAGGGGAGAGCACAGATACGCAGTATTTT

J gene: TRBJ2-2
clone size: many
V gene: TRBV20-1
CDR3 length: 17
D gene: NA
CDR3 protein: CSARGRPGAKSTGELFF
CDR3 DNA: TGCAGTGCTAGAGGGCGGCCAGGGGCCAAAAGCACCGGGGAGCTGTTTTTT

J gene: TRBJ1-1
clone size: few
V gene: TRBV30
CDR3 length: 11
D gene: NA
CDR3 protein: CAWSSTTEAFF
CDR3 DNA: TGTGCCTGGAGTTCTACAACTGAAGCTTTCTTT

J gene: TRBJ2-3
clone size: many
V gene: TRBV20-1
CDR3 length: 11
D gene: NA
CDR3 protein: CSATRGDTQYF
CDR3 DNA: TGCAGTGCTACCCGTGGAGATACGCAGTATTTT

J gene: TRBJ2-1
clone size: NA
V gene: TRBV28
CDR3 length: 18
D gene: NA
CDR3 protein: CASSFWMEGGSSYNEQFF
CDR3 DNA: TGTGCCAGCAGTTTTTGGATGGAGGGAGGAAGCTCCTACAATGAGCAGTTCTTC

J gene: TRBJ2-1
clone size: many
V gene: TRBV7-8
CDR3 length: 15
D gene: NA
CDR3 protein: CASSLARRFGTKQFF
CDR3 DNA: TGTGCCAGCAGCTTAGCTCGAAGGTTCGGGACCAAGCAGTTCTTC

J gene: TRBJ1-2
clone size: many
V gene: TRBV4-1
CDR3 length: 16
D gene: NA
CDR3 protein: CASSKVSGALKNGYTF
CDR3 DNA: TGCGCCAGCAGCAAAGTGTCGGGGGCCCTAAAGAATGGCTACACCTTC

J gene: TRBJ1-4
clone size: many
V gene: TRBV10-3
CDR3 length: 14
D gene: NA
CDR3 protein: CATRIQATNEKLFF
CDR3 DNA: TGTGCCACCCGGATTCAGGCAACTAATGAAAAACTGTTTTTT

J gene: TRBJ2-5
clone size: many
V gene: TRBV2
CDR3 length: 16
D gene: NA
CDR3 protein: CASSDLRESGQETQYF
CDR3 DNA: TGTGCCAGCAGTGATTTGCGGGAAAGCGGCCAAGAGACCCAGTACTTC

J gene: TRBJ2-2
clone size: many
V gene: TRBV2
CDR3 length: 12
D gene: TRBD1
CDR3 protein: CASGQVAGELFF
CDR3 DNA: TGTGCCAGCGGACAGGTTGCCGGGGAGCTGTTTTTT

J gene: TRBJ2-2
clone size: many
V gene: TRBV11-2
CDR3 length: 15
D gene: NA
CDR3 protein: CASSRSRQPTGELFF
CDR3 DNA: TGTGCCAGCAGTAGGAGCCGACAGCCCACCGGGGAGCTGTTTTTT

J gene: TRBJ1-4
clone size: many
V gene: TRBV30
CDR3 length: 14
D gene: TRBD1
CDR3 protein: CAWSSDRHNEKLFF
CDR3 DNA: TGTGCCTGGAGTTCGGACAGGCATAATGAAAAACTGTTTTTT

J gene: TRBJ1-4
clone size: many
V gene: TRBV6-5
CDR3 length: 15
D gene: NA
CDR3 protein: CASSYSTGTNEKLFF
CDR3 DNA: TGTGCCAGCAGTTACTCGACTGGAACGAATGAAAAACTGTTTTTT

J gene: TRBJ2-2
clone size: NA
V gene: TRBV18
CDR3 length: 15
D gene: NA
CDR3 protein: CASSPIQEHTGELFF
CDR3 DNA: TGTGCCAGCTCACCCATACAGGAGCACACCGGGGAGCTGTTTTTT

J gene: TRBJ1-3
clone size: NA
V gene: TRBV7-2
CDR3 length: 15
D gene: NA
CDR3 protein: CASSPGAGAGNTIYF
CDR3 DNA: TGTGCCAGCAGCCCGGGGGCAGGGGCCGGAAACACCATATATTTT

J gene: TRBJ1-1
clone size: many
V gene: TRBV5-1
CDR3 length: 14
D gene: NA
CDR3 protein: CASSPGQPNTEAFF
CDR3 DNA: TGCGCCAGCAGCCCCGGACAGCCGAACACTGAAGCTTTCTTT

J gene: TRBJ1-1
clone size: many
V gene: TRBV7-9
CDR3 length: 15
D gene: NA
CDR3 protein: CASSLAGRDFTEAFF
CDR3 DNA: TGTGCCAGCAGCTTGGCCGGACGAGATTTCACTGAAGCTTTCTTT

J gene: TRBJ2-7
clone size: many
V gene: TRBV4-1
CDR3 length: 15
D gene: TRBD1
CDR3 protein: CASSPDRGTTYEQYF
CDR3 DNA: TGCGCCAGCAGTCCCGACAGGGGGACTACCTACGAGCAGTACTTC

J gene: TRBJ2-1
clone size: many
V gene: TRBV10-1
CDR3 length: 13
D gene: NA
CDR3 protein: CASRGGGLGEQFF
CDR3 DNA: TGCGCCAGCCGGGGAGGGGGGCTCGGTGAGCAGTTCTTC